Following are 27 T cell receptor beta chains from one sample sequenced in a study of blood T cell repertoires in COVID-19. TCRdb keeps only in-frame clones here, not all; method: immunoSEQ multiplex PCR. Altogether a few hundred thousand clones are present, 83% being singletons, with the ten largest covering approximately 7%. The specimen sequenced was peripheral blood. The receptors come from a woman aged 45-65 years with acute or convalescent COVID-19.

This chain links TRBV18 with TRBJ2-5; TRBD2 might be the D (6 bases). The CDR3 contains 13 residues. V was pared by 3 bases and J by 5 bases, with 10 bases between. CDR1 is KGHSH and CDR2 is LQKENI in the germline V gene. CDR3 sequence (DNA): TGTGCCAGCTCACCGCCGCGGGGCGAGACCCAGTACTTC. It translates to CASSPPRGETQYF.

The chain carries TRBV2 and TRBJ1-4; D is undetermined. Per germline, CDR1 SNHLY and CDR2 FYNNEI. V was trimmed by 8 bases and J by 5 bases, leaving 12 bases between them. This CDR3 is built from 13 residues. In DNA form, the CDR3 reads TGTGCCAGCTGCCGAGACTTGAATGAAAAACTGTTTTTT. It codes for CASCRDLNEKLFF.

The rearrangement links TRBV19 to TRBJ1-5; D unresolved. The CDR3 is 15 amino acids. V was clipped by 0 bases and J by 2 bases, with 8 bases between them. Germline V gene lookup returns CDR1 LNHDA and CDR2 SQIVND (reference sequence). The DNA for the CDR3 is TGTGCCAGTAGTATAGATTTCGCGGGCAATCAGCCCCAGCATTTT. Protein sequence: CASSIDFAGNQPQHF.

J is TRBJ2-2 and V is TRBV7-9; TRBD1 agrees at 7 bases. The germline V gene has CDR1 SEHNR and CDR2 FQNEAQ (reference sequence). CDR3 length equals 16 residues. Trimming at V came to 2 bases and at J to 7 bases, leaving 10 bases not matched to a gene. CDR3 nucleotides: TGTGCCAGCAGCTTAAAGGGGGCGTCAATTGTCGGGGAGCTGTTTTTT. It translates to CASSLKGASIVGELFF.

CDR3 sequence (DNA): TGCGCCAGCAGCTTCGCGGGAGACGACACCGGGGAGCTGTTTTTT. Translated: CASSFAGDDTGELFF. The chain links TRBV5-1 to TRBJ2-2, with 7 nucleotides matching TRBD2. Per the germline V gene, CDR1 is SGHRS and CDR2 is YFSETQ. Trimming cost V 2 bases and J 3 bases; bases outside gene matches: 4. The CDR3 extends over 15 amino acids.

The chain employs TRBV5-1 and TRBJ2-3; 8 bases line up with TRBD1. CDR1 SGHRS and CDR2 YFSETQ come from the germline V gene. V gave up 4 bases and J gave up 3 bases; unmatched junction bases: 4. This CDR3 spans 14 amino acids. The CDR3 reads CASSQDRATDTQYF. CDR3 sequence (DNA): TGCGCCAGCAGCCAGGACAGGGCAACAGATACGCAGTATTTT.

The chain links TRBV9 to TRBJ2-5, with D perhaps TRBD2 (7 bases). CDR1 and CDR2 from the germline V gene are SGDLS and YYNGEE. V lost 2 bases and J 2 bases, leaving 10 bases between the germline ends. The CDR3 runs to 14 residues. The CDR3 bases are TGTGCCAGCAGCGTTGGGGGGGCTCAAGAGACCCAGTACTTC. This translates into CASSVGGAQETQYF.

The chain couples TRBV2 to TRBJ2-5; TRBD2 aligns across 9 bases. Germline V gene lookup returns CDR1 SNHLY and CDR2 FYNNEI. The CDR3 totals 14 residues. The V gene end was trimmed by 5 bases and the J gene end by 5 bases; junction bases not matched to a gene: 6. The CDR3 DNA sequence: TGTGCCAGCAGTAGGCGGGAGGGCCAGGAGACCCAGTACTTC. Translated: CASSRREGQETQYF.

This rearrangement joins TRBV6-6 to TRBJ1-3, with 9 positions matching TRBD1. The germline CDR1 and CDR2 sequences are MNHNY and SVGAGI (reference sequence). The V and J ends lost 5 bases and 4 bases, in that order; junction bases with no gene match: 6. The CDR3 is 15 amino acids. CDR3 in amino acids: CASSRTGAMGNTIYF. The CDR3 bases are TGTGCCAGCAGTAGGACAGGGGCGATGGGAAACACCATATATTTT.

The chain is built from TRBV2 and TRBJ2-7; 9 bases align to TRBD1. There are 14 residues in the CDR3. V was pared by 6 bases and J by 5 bases, with 8 bases of the junction left unmatched. CDR1 is SNHLY, CDR2 FYNNEI, per germline. The CDR3 nucleotides read TGTGCCAGCAGGATCGGGACAGGGTATCACGAGCAGTACTTC. Translating gives CASRIGTGYHEQYF.

This chain joins TRBV10-2 and TRBJ2-1, with TRBD2 identical over 14 bases. The CDR3 is 14 residues long. J lost 8 bases, V lost 9 bases, and 6 bases had no gene match. The germline V gene has CDR1 WSHSY and CDR2 SAAADI. Written as DNA, the CDR3 is TGCGCCAGTGCCGGGACTAGCGGGAGTTATGAGCAGTTCTTC. Amino acid sequence: CASAGTSGSYEQFF.

This clone was observed a handful of times. The rearrangement uses TRBV7-9 and TRBJ1-5; D is uncertain. CDR3 size: 14 residues. Germline V gene data show CDR1 as SEHNR and CDR2 as FQNEAQ (reference sequence). V lost 4 bases and J 3 bases, leaving 10 bases between the germline ends. The CDR3: CASSSNTYNQPQHF. CDR3 DNA: TGTGCCAGCAGCTCGAATACATACAATCAGCCCCAGCATTTT.

The rearrangement joins TRBV5-4 to TRBJ2-7; 10 bases map to TRBD2. V was clipped by 4 bases and J by 5 bases; unmatched bases: 6. The CDR3 covers 14 residues. The germline V gene encodes CDR1 SGHNT and CDR2 YYREEE (reference sequence). The CDR3 nucleotides read TGTGCCAGCAGCCCGGGACTAGCGATACACGAGCAGTACTTC. Translating it yields CASSPGLAIHEQYF.

The rearrangement uses TRBV4-1 and TRBJ2-7; possible D gene TRBD2, 6 bases. V lost 1 base and J 2 bases, leaving 21 bases between the germline ends. This CDR3 has 18 residues. Germline V lookup: CDR1 MGHRA, CDR2 YSYEKL. As DNA, the CDR3 is TGCGCCAGCAGCCAAGCCCCGCGCGGACTAACAGAGGCCTACGAGCAGTACTTC. The encoded protein is CASSQAPRGLTEAYEQYF.

This rearrangement joins TRBV28 to TRBJ1-2; TRBD1 matches at 8 bases. The germline gives CDR1 MDHEN, CDR2 SYDVKM. The CDR3 contains 14 residues. The J segment lost 8 bases and the V segment lost 5 bases, leaving 10 bases of the junction unmatched. The CDR3 sequence is CASSQGQGFYGYTF. The CDR3, as DNA: TGTGCCAGCAGTCAAGGACAGGGTTTTTACGGCTACACCTTC.

This sequence joins TRBV6-6 and TRBJ1-1; a weak D match, TRBD1 (6 bases). The CDR3 runs to 14 residues. The germline gives CDR1 MNHNY, CDR2 SVGAGI (reference sequence). V was cut by 5 bases and J by 6 bases, with 16 bases left in between. The CDR3 nucleotides are TGTGCCAGCAGTCCTGGACAGCCCGTGGCTGAAGCTTTCTTT. Amino acid sequence: CASSPGQPVAEAFF.

V is TRBV9 and J is TRBJ2-7, with D perhaps matching TRBD1 (6 bases). The CDR3 totals 14 residues. Trimming cost V 3 bases and J 1 base, with 11 bases left between them. From germline, CDR1 is SGDLS and CDR2 YYNGEE. CDR3 sequence: CASSAGVGSYEQYF. The CDR3 nucleotides are TGTGCCAGCAGCGCAGGGGTCGGATCCTACGAGCAGTACTTC.

The rearrangement uses TRBV12-3 or TRBV12-4 and TRBJ1-3; D remains unclear. Between the trimmed V and J ends, which lost 5 bases and 4 bases, there was a span of 6 bases. This CDR3 contains 12 residues. CDR3 protein: CASSPFGNTIYF. The CDR3 DNA follows: TGTGCCAGCAGTCCATTCGGAAACACCATATATTTT.

The rearrangement joins TRBV28 to TRBJ2-7, with D tentatively TRBD2 (6 bases). This CDR3 spans 14 amino acids. V was cut by 4 bases and J by 1 base, with 11 bases left in between. From germline, CDR1 is MDHEN and CDR2 SYDVKM. The CDR3 spells CASSSRRASYEQYF. In DNA form, the CDR3 reads TGTGCCAGCAGTTCGAGGAGGGCTTCCTACGAGCAGTACTTC. Full variable domain (rest looked up from reference TRBV28 and TRBJ2-7): DVKVTQSSRYLVKRTGEKVFLECVQDMDHENMFWYRQDPGLGLRLIYFSYDVKMKEKGDIPEGYSVSREKKERFSLILESASTNQTSMYLCASSSRRASYEQYFGPGTRLTVT.

The V gene is TRBV24-1, the J gene TRBJ1-5; TRBD1 is a possible D gene (5 bases). The CDR3 has 13 residues. CDR1 and CDR2 from the germline V gene are KGHDR and SFDVKD. The V and J ends lost 9 bases and 5 bases respectively, with 13 bases between them. CDR3 nucleotide sequence: TGTGCCACCTGTCGGACACAGGATCAGCCCCAGCATTTT. Its protein is CATCRTQDQPQHF.

The chain employs TRBV5-1 and TRBJ2-5; D is unresolved. The CDR3 is 13 residues long. Trimming cost V 6 bases and J 5 bases, with 14 bases left between them. The germline CDR1 and CDR2 sequences are SGHRS and YFSETQ. The DNA for the CDR3 is TGCGCCAGCAAAACCACTGGGCAGGAGACCCAGTACTTC. This encodes CASKTTGQETQYF.

The V call is TRBV11-1, the J call TRBJ2-1, with 12 nucleotides matching TRBD2. The CDR3 loop spans 14 amino acids. Germline V gene sequence: CDR1 SGHAT, CDR2 FQDESV (reference sequence). The J segment lost 11 bases and the V segment lost 4 bases, leaving 6 bases of the junction unmatched. The CDR3 DNA sequence: TGTGCCAGCAGCTGGACTAGCGGGGTTAATAAGCAGTTCTTC. It codes for CASSWTSGVNKQFF.

The V gene is TRBV7-2, the J gene TRBJ2-5, with a tentative D call TRBD2 (6 bases). Germline-derived CDR1 and CDR2 are SGHTA and FQGNSA. V dropped 1 base and J dropped 3 bases, with 12 bases sitting between them. This CDR3 is built from 15 residues. Here the CDR3 DNA reads TGTGCCAGCAGCTTAGTAGGAGGAGGGGAAGAGACCCAGTACTTC. Translating gives CASSLVGGGEETQYF.

V usage is TRBV7-9 and J usage is TRBJ1-6, with 7 bases that match TRBD1. CDR1 SEHNR and CDR2 FQNEAQ come from the germline V gene (reference sequence). V lost 5 bases to trimming and J lost 0 bases; unmatched junction nucleotides: 13. CDR3 size: 19 residues. The CDR3 DNA sequence: TGTGCCAGCAGCCCATCGGGACAGACTAGGAGCTCCTATAATTCACCCCTCCACTTT. Its translation: CASSPSGQTRSSYNSPLHF.

The chain couples TRBV4-1 to TRBJ1-4; 11 bases fit TRBD1. This CDR3 region has 16 residues. J gave up 11 bases and V 1 base, and 9 bases lay outside the gene matches. CDR1 and CDR2 (germline): MGHRA, YSYEKL. For the CDR3, the DNA is TGCGCCAGCAGCCAAGGGTGGGGGACAGGGGGACAGAAACTGTTTTTT. Protein product: CASSQGWGTGGQKLFF.

The J gene is TRBJ2-3, the V gene TRBV19, with 15 bases matching TRBD2. The CDR3 consists of 19 residues. The trim removed 3 bases at V and 7 bases at J, leaving 14 bases unmatched. Germline lookup yields CDR1 LNHDA and CDR2 SQIVND (reference sequence). CDR3 in DNA: TGTGCCAGTAGTATGACTTTCGGACTAGCGGGAGGGCCTAGGTATACGCAGTATTTT. This codes for CASSMTFGLAGGPRYTQYF.

This clone has a handful of counts. This chain links TRBV3-1 (or the pseudogene TRBV3-2) with TRBJ1-2; D ambiguous. This CDR3 comprises 13 residues. V shed 2 bases and J shed 4 bases, with 8 bases lying between them. Germline V lookup: CDR1 LGHDT, CDR2 YNNKEL (reference sequence). The CDR3 DNA sequence: TGTGCCAGCAGCCAACGGGGTGGCTATGGCTACACCTTC. Its protein is CASSQRGGYGYTF.